The 24 T cell receptor beta chains below all came from one sample that was sequenced in a study of T cells in Graves' hyperthyroidism and ophthalmopathy. Researchers amplified the TCR beta CDR3 regions from RNA transcripts. Primed by the HTBI set, a first-round RT-PCR was run on the TCR CDR3. TCRdb re-derived calls from the multiplex PCR reads in MiXCR, one entry per CDR3 protein. The repertoire holds 350,000 to 400,000 distinct CDR3 sequences, with approximately 15% as singletons. The source material was blood. The receptors stem from a woman aged 55-75 years with Graves' hyperthyroidism.

This clonotype has at least ten counts. Written as DNA, the CDR3 is TGCGCCAGCAGCTTGCTAGCGGGACCACAAGAGACCCAGTACTTC. Amino acid sequence: CASSLLAGPQETQYF. The chain has TRBV5-1 and TRBJ2-5; 9 bases fit TRBD2. This CDR3 contains 15 residues. CDR1 and CDR2 from the germline V gene are SGHRS and YFSETQ. With 1 base clipped from V and 2 bases from J, the junction kept 3 bases outside the gene matches.

This clonotype was picked up one time. With a much larger clone just one base away, this may be a read error. The CDR3 coding sequence is TGTGCCAGCAGCTCCAAACTGGGACAGGGTTCTGAAAAACTGTTTTTT. This gives the protein CASSSKLGQGSEKLFF. The V gene is TRBV11-3, the J gene TRBJ1-4, with 9 bases identical to TRBD1. The ends lost 4 bases at V and 7 bases at J; junction bases unmatched: 10. Germline V gives CDR1 SGHNT, CDR2 YENEEA. This CDR3 is 16 amino acids long.

As regards this clonotype: A much larger clone lies one base from this, so it may be a read error. This rearrangement joins TRBV5-1 to TRBJ2-3; weak D call: TRBD2 (5 bases). Trimming removed 4 bases from V and 2 bases from J, with 20 bases in between. The CDR3 sequence is 17 residues long. CDR1 and CDR2 from the germline V gene are SGHRS and YFSETQ. The CDR3 region has the DNA TGCGCCAGCAGCCAAGGACTCGGGAAAGGCCTCACAGATACGCAGTATTTT. Protein product: CASSQGLGKGLTDTQYF.

The rearrangement uses TRBV20-1 and TRBJ2-5, with 7 bases lining up with TRBD1. The J call may be in error: the DNA end matches TRBJ2-1 better. This CDR3 region has 15 residues. Germline V lookup: CDR1 DFQATT, CDR2 SNEGSKA (reference sequence). The CDR3 loop is CSARVMRGLRETQFF. The CDR3 DNA reads as TGCAGTGCTAGAGTGATGAGGGGGCTTAGGGAGACCCAGTTCTTC.

The chain combines TRBV12-3 or TRBV12-4 with TRBJ2-1, with 11 bases identical to TRBD2. The CDR3 covers 14 residues. V gave up 5 bases and J gave up 8 bases; unmatched junction bases: 5. The CDR3 sequence is CASSVISGRDEQFF. CDR3 sequence (DNA): TGTGCCAGCAGTGTAATTAGCGGGAGGGATGAGCAGTTCTTC.

In this sample, this clonotype turned up many times. The chain employs TRBV28 and TRBJ2-7, with unresolved D. Germline CDR1 and CDR2: MDHEN and SYDVKM. CDR3 length: 13 residues. Trimming cost V 5 bases and J 3 bases, with 11 bases left between them. The CDR3 nucleotides read TGTGCCAGCAGTCTGGGGTGGGGCTACGAGCAGTACTTC. Amino acid sequence: CASSLGWGYEQYF.

This clonotype was seen ten or more times. This chain links TRBV20-1 with TRBJ2-1, with TRBD1 matching over 8 bases. After removal of 5 bases from V and 2 bases from J, the junction contained 5 bases not matched to a gene. The length of the CDR3 is 14 residues. The V gene's germline CDR1 is DFQATT and CDR2 SNEGSKA (reference sequence). The CDR3 protein is CSALGGQAYNEQFF. CDR3 DNA sequence: TGCAGTGCTCTGGGGGGACAGGCCTACAATGAGCAGTTCTTC.

J is TRBJ1-4 and V is TRBV5-1; tentative D call: TRBD1 (5 bases). V lost 1 base and J lost 10, with 17 bases in between. There are 15 residues in the CDR3. The V gene's germline CDR1 is SGHRS and CDR2 YFSETQ. The CDR3 spells CASSLNGQDIGKLFF. CDR3 nucleotides: TGCGCCAGCAGCTTGAATGGACAAGATATAGGAAAACTGTTTTTT.

This clonotype was seen more than once but under ten times. The genes are TRBV27 and TRBJ1-1; 7 bases align to TRBD1. CDR1 and CDR2 from the germline V gene are MNHEY and SMNVEV (reference sequence). The CDR3 spans 13 residues. V lost 4 bases, J lost 6 bases, and 5 bases stayed unmatched. The CDR3 protein is CASSSDRDPEAFF. The CDR3 nucleotides read TGTGCCAGCAGTTCTGACAGGGACCCTGAAGCTTTCTTT.

This clonotype showed up many times. V and J are TRBV2 and TRBJ1-6; 9 bases are shared with TRBD1. V lost 6 bases, J lost 7 bases, and 4 bases stayed unmatched. CDR1 and CDR2 (germline): SNHLY, FYNNEI. CDR3 length: 14 residues. The CDR3 nucleotides read TGTGCCAGCAGAGCGGACAGGGGCAATTCACCCCTCCACTTT. Translated: CASRADRGNSPLHF. Combining the CDR3 with reference TRBV2 and TRBJ1-6 gives the whole variable domain EPEVTQTPSHQVTQMGQEVILRCVPISNHLYFYWYRQILGQKVEFLVSFYNNEISEKSEIFDDQFSVERPDGSNFTLKIRSTKLEDSAMYFCASRADRGNSPLHFGNGTRLTVT.

This clonotype was counted only a few times. This chain links TRBV20-1 with TRBJ1-1; a possible D gene is TRBD1 (5 bases). Trimming took off 7 bases at V and 4 bases at J, with 19 bases between the two ends. Germline V gene sequence: CDR1 DFQATT, CDR2 SNEGSKA (reference sequence). This CDR3 has 14 residues. The CDR3 DNA reads TGCAGTGTTTACTACCCCGGTGGGGGCACTGAAGCTTTCTTT. It specifies CSVYYPGGGTEAFF.

This clonotype was recorded many times. The rearrangement joins TRBV5-1 to TRBJ2-7; possible D gene TRBD2, 6 bases. V gave up 0 bases and J gave up 2 bases, with 9 bases separating them. CDR1 is SGHRS and CDR2 is YFSETQ in the germline V gene. This CDR3 is built from 14 residues. CDR3: CASSLGTTAYEQYF. DNA of the CDR3: TGCGCCAGCAGCTTGGGGACTACCGCCTACGAGCAGTACTTC.

This clonotype was seen at least ten times. The chain carries TRBV6-1 and TRBJ2-7; either TRBD1 or TRBD2 may supply D (6 bases each). V dropped 6 bases and J dropped 3 bases, with 18 bases sitting between them. Germline CDR1 reads MNHNS; CDR2 reads SASEGT. The CDR3 consists of 15 residues. In DNA, the CDR3 is TGTGCCAGCAGACTTTACCTGGGGGGCTACTACGAGCAGTACTTC. Translated: CASRLYLGGYYEQYF.

This clonotype turned up a few times. The V gene is TRBV19, the J gene TRBJ1-5, with a possible D match to TRBD1 (6 bases). The V end lost 10 bases, the J end lost 7 bases, and 20 bases lay between the germline ends. Germline loops: CDR1 LNHDA, CDR2 SQIVND (reference sequence). This CDR3 comprises 14 residues. The CDR3 coding sequence is TGTGCCACTACCCTTCAGGGGAACGAACAGCCCCAGCATTTT. This sequence encodes CATTLQGNEQPQHF.

The sample holds many counts of this clonotype. The chain joins TRBV10-3 to TRBJ2-2; D possibly matches TRBD1 or TRBD2 (5 bases each). This CDR3 contains 15 residues. V dropped 5 bases and J dropped 7 bases, with 17 bases sitting between them. Germline-derived CDR1 and CDR2 are ENHRY and SYGVKD. The chain's CDR3 is CAISSPGRFGGELFF. The CDR3 region has the DNA TGTGCCATCAGTTCCCCGGGACGCTTTGGCGGGGAGCTGTTTTTT.

This clonotype was counted only a few times. This rearrangement joins TRBV3-1 to TRBJ2-5, with TRBD2 identical over 8 bases. Germline assignment: CDR1 LGHDT and CDR2 YNNKEL (reference sequence). V was pared by 8 bases and J by 5 bases, with 16 bases of the junction left unmatched. This CDR3 region has 16 residues. CDR3 sequence (DNA): TGTGCCAGCGGCGGACCGGGAAGCGGGAGCGGGGAGACCCAGTACTTC. Translation: CASGGPGSGSGETQYF.

The J gene is TRBJ2-6, the V gene TRBV7-9, with D hard to call. Germline V lookup: CDR1 SEHNR, CDR2 FQNEAQ (reference sequence). The CDR3 contains 17 residues. V shed 2 bases and J shed 4 bases, with 15 bases lying between them. CDR3 residues: CASSLLHPRSGANVLTF. The DNA of the CDR3 is TGTGCCAGCAGCTTACTACATCCAAGGTCGGGGGCCAACGTCCTGACTTTC.

In this sample, this clonotype turned up a few times. The V and J genes are TRBV30 and TRBJ2-7; tentative D call: TRBD2 (6 bases). This CDR3 region has 17 residues. V lost 1 base and J lost 3, with 22 bases in between. Germline-derived CDR1 and CDR2 are GTSNPN and SVGIG (reference sequence). The CDR3 coding sequence is TGTGCCTGGAGTGGGGGGAGGTTGGCGTATGGGGACTACGAGCAGTACTTC. Protein product: CAWSGGRLAYGDYEQYF.

This clonotype was counted many times. The chain has TRBV3-1 and TRBJ2-1; 9 nucleotides align to TRBD2. Germline lookup yields CDR1 LGHDT and CDR2 YNNKEL (reference sequence). V dropped 2 bases and J dropped 0; count of bases not matched to a gene: 5. The CDR3 covers 17 residues. This CDR3 is CASSQRLAADSYNEQFF. The CDR3 DNA reads as TGTGCCAGCAGCCAAAGACTAGCGGCAGACTCCTACAATGAGCAGTTCTTC.

This clonotype was counted at least ten times. The V call is TRBV20-1, the J call TRBJ2-1; weak D call: TRBD2 (5 bases). The CDR3 extends over 14 amino acids. Germline loops: CDR1 DFQATT, CDR2 SNEGSKA (reference sequence). V dropped 1 base and J dropped 1 base, with 8 bases sitting between them. This chain's CDR3 is CSARGEWSYNEQFF. The CDR3 bases are TGCAGTGCTAGAGGGGAGTGGTCCTACAATGAGCAGTTCTTC.

This clonotype was counted at least ten times. The J gene is TRBJ2-1, the V gene TRBV7-3; D is uncertain. Trimming stripped 2 bases from V and 9 bases from J, with 11 bases between. Germline values: CDR1 SGHTA, CDR2 FQGTGA. The CDR3 is made up of 13 amino acids. The DNA of the CDR3 is TGTGCCAGCAGCTTATACGGCCGCCCTGAGCAGTTCTTC. Residues: CASSLYGRPEQFF.

The CDR3 reads CASSRGQGGETQYF. The CDR3 DNA reads as TGTGCCAGCTCACGGGGACAGGGAGGAGAGACCCAGTACTTC. V and J are TRBV18 and TRBJ2-5, with 9 bases identical to TRBD1. This CDR3 is built from 14 residues. The V segment lost 4 bases and the J segment 4 bases; nucleotides outside the gene matches: 4. Germline CDR1 KGHSH, CDR2 LQKENI.

The CDR3 DNA reads as TGTGCCAGTAGTGCGGGACTAGCGGGAGGCTACAATGAGCAGTTCTTC. As protein: CASSAGLAGGYNEQFF. The V call is TRBV11-2, the J call TRBJ2-1; the match to TRBD2 covers 15 bases. Germline V gene sequence: CDR1 SGHAT, CDR2 FQNNGV. With 9 bases clipped from V and 3 bases from J, the junction kept 6 bases outside the gene matches. This CDR3 is built from 16 residues.

V is TRBV12-3 or TRBV12-4 and J is TRBJ1-4, with TRBD1 as a possible D gene (6 bases). V was trimmed by 2 bases and J by 8 bases, leaving 9 bases between them. This CDR3 spans 13 amino acids. CDR3 protein: CASSLRTAEKLFF. As DNA, the CDR3 is TGTGCCAGCAGTTTAAGGACAGCCGAAAAACTGTTTTTT.